Below are 20 T cell receptor beta chains sequenced from a single sample in a study of blood T cell repertoires in COVID-19 (TCRdb year 2020). Libraries were constructed by the immunoSEQ multiplex PCR assay. The immuneACCESS repertoire file appears here via TCRdb, limited to in-frame rearrangements. These files lack a portion of the clones; in checked studies, under half of the deficit traces to unresolved V genes, and the cause of the others is not known. Counted in this sample were 130,000 to 150,000 clones; about 85% of them appeared once. Roughly 3.9% of the sample comes from the top ten. The sequencing sample was made of PBMCs or T cells enriched from blood (not recorded which). Receptor source: a woman aged 40 to 55 who had been exposed to COVID-19.

Of note for this clone: At one of its ends the junction is not consistent with the germline gene, which may arise from a read error. The chain is built from TRBV3-1 (or the pseudogene TRBV3-2) and TRBJ2-3; 14 bases agree with TRBD2. Germline CDR1 reads LGHDT; CDR2 reads YNNKEL (reference sequence). The CDR3 sequence is 15 residues long. The CDR3 DNA sequence: TGTGCCAGCAGCCAAGATCGGACTAGCGGGGGGCGGCCTTCTTTT. Translating gives CASSQDRTSGGRPSF.

This chain links TRBV4-2 with TRBJ2-5, with D unresolved. Germline CDR1 is LGHNA and CDR2 is YNFKEQ. Trimming left V 0 bases short and J 3 bases short, with 5 bases between. The CDR3 sequence is 13 residues long. Here the CDR3 reads CASSQDNEETQYF. As DNA, the CDR3 is TGTGCCAGCAGCCAAGACAATGAAGAGACCCAGTACTTC.

The chain combines TRBV5-6 with TRBJ2-6; TRBD2 matches at 7 bases. Trimming removed 5 bases from V and 0 bases from J; junction bases left unmatched: 14. CDR1 SGHDT and CDR2 YYEEEE come from the germline V gene. The CDR3 is 19 amino acids. In nucleotides, the CDR3 is TGTGCCAGCAGTTTAGATTCGACGGGGGGACTCTCTGGGGCCAACGTCCTGACTTTC. Amino acids: CASSLDSTGGLSGANVLTF.

This clone appeared a single time. The J gene is TRBJ2-7, the V gene TRBV29-1, with no clear D. Germline-derived CDR1 and CDR2 are SQVTM and ANQGSEA. V lost 4 bases and J lost 2, with 9 bases in between. The CDR3 extends over 12 amino acids. The CDR3 loop is CSVGPSAYEQYF. CDR3 nucleotides: TGCAGCGTTGGTCCGTCGGCCTACGAGCAGTACTTC.

The chain employs TRBV6-6 and TRBJ2-3, with 9 bases lining up with TRBD1. The CDR3 has 16 residues. Germline V gene lookup returns CDR1 MNHNY and CDR2 SVGAGI (reference sequence). After removal of 5 bases from V and 3 bases from J, the junction contained 9 bases not matched to a gene. The CDR3 loop is CASSNPGQGTTDTQYF. CDR3 sequence (DNA): TGTGCCAGCAGTAACCCGGGACAGGGTACGACAGATACGCAGTATTTT.

The count of this clone is one. The chain recombines TRBV3-1 (or the pseudogene TRBV3-2) with TRBJ2-1; 11 positions agree with TRBD2. Germline loops: CDR1 LGHDT, CDR2 YNNKEL (reference sequence). The length of the CDR3 is 15 residues. V shed 4 bases, J shed 3 bases, and the junction held 2 bases outside the gene matches. The CDR3 DNA reads TGTGCCAGCAGCCCGACTAGCGGGAACTACAATGAGCAGTTCTTC. Encoded protein: CASSPTSGNYNEQFF.

The chain links TRBV25-1 to TRBJ2-3; 12 bases map to TRBD1. This CDR3 is 17 amino acids long. Germline CDR1 and CDR2: MGHDK and SYGVNS. The junction had 13 bases not matched to a gene; V was cut back by 8 bases and J by 4 bases. The CDR3 reads CASQPWTGQGAADTQYF. CDR3 DNA: TGTGCCAGCCAACCTTGGACGGGACAGGGGGCCGCAGATACGCAGTATTTT.

V gene TRBV7-2 combines with J gene TRBJ2-2; 12 bases align to TRBD2. The CDR3 is 18 residues long. Germline-derived CDR1 and CDR2 are SGHTA and FQGNSA. Trimming cost V 5 bases and J 0 bases; bases outside gene matches: 7. The CDR3: CASSTPSGGAPNTGELFF. The CDR3, as DNA: TGTGCCAGCAGCACCCCTAGCGGGGGGGCCCCGAACACCGGGGAGCTGTTTTTT.

The rearrangement joins TRBV4-2 to TRBJ1-2; D is unresolved. The V and J ends lost 3 bases and 8 bases respectively, with 10 bases between them. Looked up from germline, CDR1 is LGHNA and CDR2 is YNFKEQ. The CDR3 runs 12 residues. The CDR3 here is CASSHERGGYTF. CDR3 DNA: TGTGCCAGCAGCCACGAAAGAGGGGGCTACACCTTC.

This clone was detected only a few times. This sequence joins TRBV10-1 and TRBJ2-7; a possible D gene is TRBD1 (5 bases). There are 14 residues in the CDR3. V was trimmed by 1 base and J by 5 bases, leaving 12 bases between them. CDR1 and CDR2 (germline): WNHNN, SYGVQD (reference sequence). The CDR3 sequence is CASSELGAKDEQYF. In DNA, the CDR3 is TGCGCCAGCAGTGAGTTAGGGGCCAAGGACGAGCAGTACTTC.

The chain combines TRBV6-1 with TRBJ2-6, with a tentative D call TRBD2 (6 bases). With 0 bases removed from V and 4 bases from J, the gap between germline ends came to 10 bases. Germline V lookup: CDR1 MNHNS, CDR2 SASEGT. CDR3 length: 16 residues. In nucleotides, the CDR3 is TGTGCCAGCAGTGAAGCCGGGGGAACGGGGGCCAACGTCCTGACTTTC. It specifies CASSEAGGTGANVLTF.

This clone was counted a single time. The V and J genes are TRBV7-9 and TRBJ1-4; TRBD1 matches 9 bases. The CDR3 is 16 amino acids. J lost 5 bases, V lost 2 bases, and 6 bases had no gene match. Germline loops: CDR1 SEHNR, CDR2 FQNEAQ (reference sequence). This CDR3 reads CASSLTPTGGNEKLFF. The CDR3 DNA is TGTGCCAGCAGCTTAACTCCGACAGGGGGGAATGAAAAACTGTTTTTT.

The V gene is TRBV5-7, the J gene TRBJ2-3, with 9 positions matching TRBD1. Being an ORF, TRBV5-7 has a function that is uncertain. The CDR3 is made up of 15 amino acids. J gave up 2 bases and V 5 bases, and 6 bases lay outside the gene matches. The CDR3 reads CASRTGTGPTDTQYF. The CDR3, as DNA: TGTGCCAGCAGGACCGGGACAGGGCCCACAGATACGCAGTATTTT.

This clone was seen a handful of times. The CDR3 DNA reads as TGTGCCAGCAGCGTTGGGGGACAGAAGAACTACGAGCAGTACTTC. Its protein product is CASSVGGQKNYEQYF. This chain connects TRBV9 to TRBJ2-7; TRBD1 agrees at 7 bases. The V gene end was trimmed by 2 bases and the J gene end by 3 bases; junction bases not matched to a gene: 8. CDR1 and CDR2 (germline): SGDLS, YYNGEE. The length of the CDR3 is 15 residues.

The V call is TRBV7-8, the J call TRBJ2-7, with a weak D call TRBD1 (5 bases). V lost 1 base and J 0 bases, leaving 10 bases between the germline ends. The CDR3 runs to 15 residues. From germline, CDR1 is SGHVS and CDR2 FQNEAQ. The CDR3 region is CASSLGQGPSYEQYF. CDR3 DNA: TGTGCCAGCAGCTTAGGGCAGGGCCCCTCCTACGAGCAGTACTTC.

The chain combines TRBV6-5 with TRBJ1-1, with no clear D. The CDR3 covers 12 residues. V lost 7 bases, J lost 6 bases, and 12 bases lay in between. Germline V lookup: CDR1 MNHEY, CDR2 SVGAGI. The CDR3 loop is CASTKAGSEAFF. The CDR3 nucleotides are TGTGCCAGCACCAAGGCGGGGTCTGAAGCTTTCTTT.

The chain couples TRBV24-1 to TRBJ2-3; 11 nucleotides match TRBD2. CDR3 length equals 17 residues. The V gene end was trimmed by 3 bases and the J gene end by 1 base; junction bases not matched to a gene: 5. Germline assignment: CDR1 KGHDR and CDR2 SFDVKD. CDR3 in DNA: TGTGCCACCAGTGATCCGACTAGCGGGATTGGCACAGATACGCAGTATTTT. Translation: CATSDPTSGIGTDTQYF.

The V gene is TRBV5-1, the J gene TRBJ2-3; 8 bases align to TRBD1. V lost 1 base to trimming and J lost 1 base; unmatched junction nucleotides: 2. The length of the CDR3 is 15 residues. Looked up from germline, CDR1 is SGHRS and CDR2 is YFSETQ. As DNA, the CDR3 is TGCGCCAGCAGCTTGCAGGGACAGGGCACAGATACGCAGTATTTT. It yields the protein CASSLQGQGTDTQYF.

The chain couples TRBV7-2 to TRBJ1-6; D is unclear. The CDR3 is 14 residues long. V was shortened by 2 bases and J by 10 bases, with 12 bases between the two germline ends. CDR1 and CDR2 (germline): SGHTA, FQGNSA. Written as DNA, the CDR3 is TGTGCCAGCAGCTTACGGGTGGTTAAATCACCCCTCCACTTT. It codes for CASSLRVVKSPLHF.

The chain combines TRBV6-5 with TRBJ1-2; TRBD1 agrees at 9 bases. V lost 8 bases to trimming and J lost 7 bases; unmatched junction nucleotides: 8. Germline-derived CDR1 and CDR2 are MNHEY and SVGAGI. The CDR3 contains 13 residues. The CDR3 spells CASRTGASGGYTF. The CDR3 DNA reads TGTGCCAGCCGGACAGGGGCCTCGGGTGGCTACACCTTC.